This passage covers 11 T cell receptor beta chains from one sample sequenced in a study of blood T cell repertoires in COVID-19. Clones were sequenced by immunoSEQ multiplex PCR, and TCRdb holds only the in-frame ones, with some missing. Among 100,000 to 150,000 clones listed, over 75% were seen once. Sequenced input: peripheral blood. The receptor source for this set is a man in his fifties or sixties with acute or convalescent COVID-19.

This chain links TRBV19 with TRBJ1-5; no firm D call. This CDR3 spans 12 amino acids. In germline, CDR1 is LNHDA, CDR2 SQIVND (reference sequence). Between the trimmed V and J ends, which lost 8 bases and 5 bases, there was a span of 10 bases. CDR3 sequence: CASCRRDQPQHF. CDR3 DNA sequence: TGTGCCAGTTGTAGACGGGATCAGCCCCAGCATTTT.

The CDR3 DNA sequence: TGTGCCAGCAGTTCTAGTCACTACGAGCAGTACTTC. Translated: CASSSSHYEQYF. The chain couples TRBV6-6 to TRBJ2-7; unclear D gene. CDR1 is MNHNY and CDR2 is SVGAGI in the germline V gene (reference sequence). Trimming stripped 4 bases from V and 3 bases from J, with 7 bases between. The CDR3 has 12 residues.

The genes are TRBV20-1 and TRBJ2-1, with a possible D match to TRBD1 (6 bases). Germline V CDR1 and CDR2: DFQATT, SNEGSKA (reference sequence). The V gene lost 3 bases and the J gene lost 10 bases, with 22 bases spanning the gap. The CDR3 spans 15 residues. CDR3: CSASFQGPPLGEQFF. The CDR3 DNA follows: TGCAGTGCTAGTTTTCAGGGGCCCCCCCTCGGGGAGCAGTTCTTC.

This chain uses TRBV4-2 with TRBJ1-2, with D possibly TRBD1 on 5 matching bases. The CDR3 sequence is 15 residues long. V lost 4 bases and J 4 bases, leaving 16 bases between the germline ends. Germline CDR1 and CDR2: LGHNA and YNFKEQ. The CDR3 DNA reads TGTGCCAGCAGCCCGCCGACCGGAGGGGCCTATGGCTACACCTTC. Residues: CASSPPTGGAYGYTF.

The V gene is TRBV28, the J gene TRBJ1-1, with D possibly TRBD1 on 6 matching bases. The CDR3 covers 11 residues. Deletions cut 7 bases from V and 5 bases from J, with 8 bases between. The V gene's germline CDR1 is MDHEN and CDR2 SYDVKM. CDR3 coding DNA: TGTGCCAGCAAGGGGGGGACTGAAGCTTTCTTT. Its translation is CASKGGTEAFF.

V and J are TRBV13 and TRBJ2-5; 8 bases match TRBD1. CDR3 length equals 13 residues. Unmatched junction bases numbered 6, after V lost 6 bases and J lost 6 bases. Per the germline V gene, CDR1 is PRHDT and CDR2 is FYEKMQ (reference sequence). The CDR3 bases are TGTGCCAGCAGGATCGGACAGGGACAGACCCAGTACTTC. Amino acid sequence: CASRIGQGQTQYF.

The V and J genes are TRBV4-1 and TRBJ2-1; a possible D gene is TRBD2 (5 bases). The germline V and J ends were trimmed by 0 bases and 5 bases, with 11 bases remaining between them. Germline V gene lookup returns CDR1 MGHRA and CDR2 YSYEKL. The CDR3 is 15 residues long. This CDR3 is CASSQDAGGHNEQFF. The CDR3 region has the DNA TGCGCCAGCAGCCAAGATGCGGGCGGCCACAATGAGCAGTTCTTC.

For this clone: The same CDR3 arises from other DNA sequences in this sample as well. J is TRBJ2-5 and V is TRBV6-5; 7 positions match TRBD1. The CDR3 has 13 residues. V shed 8 bases, J shed 4 bases, and the junction held 7 bases outside the gene matches. Germline values: CDR1 MNHEY, CDR2 SVGAGI. CDR3 in amino acids: CASSRTGGETQYF. DNA of the CDR3: TGTGCCAGCTCCCGGACAGGAGGAGAGACCCAGTACTTC.

The V call is TRBV4-3, the J call TRBJ2-1; TRBD2 matches at 9 bases. V trimming: 1 base; J trimming: 0 bases; junction bases outside the gene matches: 10. This CDR3 is 19 amino acids long. Germline CDR1 reads LGHNA; CDR2 reads YSLEER. CDR3 loop: CASSQGLLAGLGSYNEQFF. CDR3 in DNA: TGCGCCAGCAGCCAAGGTCTCCTAGCGGGGTTGGGCTCCTACAATGAGCAGTTCTTC.

The gene calls are TRBV6-5 and TRBJ2-6, with D tentatively TRBD2 (5 bases). This CDR3 contains 15 residues. V dropped 6 bases and J dropped 4 bases, with 13 bases sitting between them. Germline V gene sequence: CDR1 MNHEY, CDR2 SVGAGI. This chain's CDR3 is CASRPQSGGANVLTF. The CDR3 bases are TGTGCCAGCAGACCCCAATCGGGGGGGGCCAACGTCCTGACTTTC.

This clone was counted a single time. The rearrangement uses TRBV3-1 (or the pseudogene TRBV3-2) and TRBJ2-3; 9 bases map to TRBD2. The CDR3 is 20 amino acids. The junction had 15 bases not matched to a gene; V was cut back by 0 bases and J by 2 bases. Germline values: CDR1 LGHDT, CDR2 YNNKEL (reference sequence). The CDR3 DNA is TGTGCCAGCAGCCAAGATATTGGAGGGGGAATAGCGGGGGACACAGATACGCAGTATTTT. It codes for CASSQDIGGGIAGDTDTQYF.